One and the same sample provided the 8 T cell receptor beta chains below, sequenced in a study of early T cells in non-severe SARS-CoV-2 infection. TCRdb redid the calling of the 5' RACE reads with MiXCR, one entry per CDR3 protein. The sample holds around 57,000 distinct CDR3 sequences, 5.9% seen once. This material consisted of whole blood, taken at baseline. The receptors stem from an adult who was a healthcare worker with PCR-confirmed SARS-CoV-2 infection or an uninfected control (not recorded which).

This clonotype was counted ten times or more. V gene TRBV10-3 combines with J gene TRBJ2-1; 9 nucleotides match TRBD2. The CDR3 extends over 15 amino acids. Germline loops: CDR1 ENHRY, CDR2 SYGVKD. V was pared by 3 bases and J by 5 bases, with 5 bases of the junction left unmatched. DNA of the CDR3: TGTGCCATCAGTGAACGCGGGAGGGGAGACAATGAGCAGTTCTTC. Translated, it gives CAISERGRGDNEQFF.

The chain is built from TRBV9 and TRBJ1-3; tentatively, D is TRBD1 (5 bases). Germline CDR1 and CDR2: SGDLS and YYNGEE. V lost 1 base to trimming and J lost 4 bases, with 9 bases between them. CDR3 length equals 14 residues. CDR3 region: CASSVRGVGNTIYF. DNA of the CDR3: TGTGCCAGCAGCGTACGAGGGGTCGGAAACACCATATATTTT.

The chain joins TRBV7-9 to TRBJ2-1; 13 nucleotides agree with TRBD2. V gave up 5 bases and J gave up 9 bases; unmatched junction bases: 10. Per germline, CDR1 SEHNR and CDR2 FQNEAQ (reference sequence). The CDR3 is 16 residues long. CDR3 sequence (DNA): TGTGCCAGCAGCCCCCCGAGAGGACTAGCGGGAGTTGAGCAGTTCTTC. This sequence encodes CASSPPRGLAGVEQFF.

This clonotype was observed many times. V usage is TRBV6-2 or TRBV6-3 and J usage is TRBJ2-7, with TRBD1 matching over 9 bases. The CDR3 runs to 15 residues. Per the germline V gene, CDR1 is MNHEY and CDR2 is SVGEGT. J lost 4 bases, V lost 2 bases, and 6 bases had no gene match. CDR3 DNA: TGTGCCAGCAGTTACGGGACAGGGAGGCCTTACGAGCAGTACTTC. As protein: CASSYGTGRPYEQYF.

This clonotype was recorded many times. The junction departs from germline at one end; a sequencing error may be responsible. The gene calls are TRBV28 and TRBJ2-7; 10 bases map to TRBD2. CDR1 is MDHEN, CDR2 SYDVKM, per germline. CDR3 size: 12 residues. CDR3 in DNA: TGTGCCAGCAGTTCCCCGATTAGCGGGAGGAACTTC. It specifies CASSSPISGRNF.

This chain connects TRBV4-2 to TRBJ1-4; no firm D call. CDR1 and CDR2 from the germline V gene are LGHNA and YNFKEQ. Trimming removed 3 bases from V and 4 bases from J, with 15 bases in between. CDR3 length equals 16 residues. In nucleotides, the CDR3 is TGTGCCAGCAGCCAGGCCCACGGACGGAATAATGAAAAACTGTTTTTT. Amino acids: CASSQAHGRNNEKLFF.

This clonotype was recorded at least ten times. For the CDR3, the DNA is TGTGCCAGCAGCTCGGGACACCGAATGAACACTGAAGCTTTCTTT. It yields the protein CASSSGHRMNTEAFF. This chain links TRBV7-8 with TRBJ1-1, with D perhaps matching TRBD1 (6 bases). V was trimmed by 4 bases and J by 0 bases, leaving 12 bases between them. The CDR3 is 15 residues long. Germline V CDR1 and CDR2: SGHVS, FQNEAQ.

This clonotype was seen many times. The V and J genes are TRBV28 and TRBJ1-4; D is unclear. The CDR3 covers 13 residues. Trimming pared 5 bases from V and 10 bases from J, leaving 14 bases between. Germline CDR1 MDHEN, CDR2 SYDVKM. The CDR3 sequence is CASSPPGLTKLFF. CDR3 sequence (DNA): TGTGCCAGCAGTCCCCCCGGATTGACAAAACTGTTTTTT.